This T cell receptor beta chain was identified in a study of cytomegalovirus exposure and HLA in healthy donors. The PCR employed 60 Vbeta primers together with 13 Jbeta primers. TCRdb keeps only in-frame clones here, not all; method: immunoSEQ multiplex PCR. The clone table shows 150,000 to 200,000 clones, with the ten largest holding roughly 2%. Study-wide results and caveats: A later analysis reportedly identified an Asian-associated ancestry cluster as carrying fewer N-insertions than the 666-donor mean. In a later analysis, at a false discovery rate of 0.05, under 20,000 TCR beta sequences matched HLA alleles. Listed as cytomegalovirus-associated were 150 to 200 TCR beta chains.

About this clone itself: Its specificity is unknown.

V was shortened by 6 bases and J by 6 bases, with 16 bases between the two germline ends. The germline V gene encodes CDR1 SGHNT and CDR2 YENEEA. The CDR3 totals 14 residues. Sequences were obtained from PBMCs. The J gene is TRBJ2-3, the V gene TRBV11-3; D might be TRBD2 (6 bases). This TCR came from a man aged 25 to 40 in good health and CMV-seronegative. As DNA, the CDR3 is TGTGCCAGCAGGGGCGGGAATATGAAGGATACGCAGTATTTT. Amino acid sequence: CASRGGNMKDTQYF.